This TCR beta chain stems from a study of blood T cell repertoires in COVID-19. Using immunoSEQ multiplex PCR, the repertoire was profiled, and TCRdb retains in-frame clones only, with some absent. The sample holds fewer than 500,000 clones, around 87% seen once. From germline, CDR1 is MNHEY and CDR2 SVGAGI. The V and J ends lost 5 bases and 7 bases respectively, with 12 bases between them. The CDR3 runs 12 residues. The specimen sequenced was PBMCs or T cells enriched from blood (not recorded which). This receptor was obtained from a woman in her late teens or twenties who had recovered from COVID-19. The J gene is TRBJ2-7, the V gene TRBV6-5; tentatively, D is TRBD1 (6 bases). CDR3 loop: CASSTSRGEQYF. CDR3 nucleotide sequence: TGTGCCAGCAGTACCAGTAGGGGGGAGCAGTACTTC.